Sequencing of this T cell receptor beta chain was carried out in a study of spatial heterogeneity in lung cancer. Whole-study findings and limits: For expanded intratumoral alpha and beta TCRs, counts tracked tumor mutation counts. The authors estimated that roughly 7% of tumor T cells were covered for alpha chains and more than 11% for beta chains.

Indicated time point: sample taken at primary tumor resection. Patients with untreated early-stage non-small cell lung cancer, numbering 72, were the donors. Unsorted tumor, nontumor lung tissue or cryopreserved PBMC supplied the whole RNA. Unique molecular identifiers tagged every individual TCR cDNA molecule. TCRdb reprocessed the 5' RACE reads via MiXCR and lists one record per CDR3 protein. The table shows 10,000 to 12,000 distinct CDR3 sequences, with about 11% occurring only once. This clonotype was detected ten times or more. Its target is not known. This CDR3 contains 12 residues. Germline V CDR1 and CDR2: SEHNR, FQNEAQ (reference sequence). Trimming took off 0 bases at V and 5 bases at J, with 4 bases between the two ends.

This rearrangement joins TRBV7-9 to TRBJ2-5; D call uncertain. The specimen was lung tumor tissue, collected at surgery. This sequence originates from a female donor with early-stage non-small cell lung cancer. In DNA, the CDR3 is TGTGCCAGCAGCTTAGCCACGGAGACCCAGTACTTC. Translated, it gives CASSLATETQYF. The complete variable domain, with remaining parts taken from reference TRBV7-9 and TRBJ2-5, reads DTGVSQNPRHKITKRGQNVTFRCDPISEHNRLYWYRQTLGQGPEFLTYFQNEAQLEKSRLLSDRFSAERPKGSFSTLEIQRTEQGDSAMYLCASSLATETQYFGPGTRLLVL.